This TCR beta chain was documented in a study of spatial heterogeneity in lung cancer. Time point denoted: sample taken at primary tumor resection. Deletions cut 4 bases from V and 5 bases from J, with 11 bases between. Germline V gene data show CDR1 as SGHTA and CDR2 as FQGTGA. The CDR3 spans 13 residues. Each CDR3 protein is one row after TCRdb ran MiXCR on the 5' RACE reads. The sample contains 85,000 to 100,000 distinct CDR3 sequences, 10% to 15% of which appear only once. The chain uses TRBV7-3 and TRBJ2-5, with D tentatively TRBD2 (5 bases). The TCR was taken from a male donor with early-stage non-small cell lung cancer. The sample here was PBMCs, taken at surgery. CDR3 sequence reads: CASSYPGSETQYF. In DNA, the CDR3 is TGTGCCAGCAGCTACCCGGGGTCGGAGACCCAGTACTTC.